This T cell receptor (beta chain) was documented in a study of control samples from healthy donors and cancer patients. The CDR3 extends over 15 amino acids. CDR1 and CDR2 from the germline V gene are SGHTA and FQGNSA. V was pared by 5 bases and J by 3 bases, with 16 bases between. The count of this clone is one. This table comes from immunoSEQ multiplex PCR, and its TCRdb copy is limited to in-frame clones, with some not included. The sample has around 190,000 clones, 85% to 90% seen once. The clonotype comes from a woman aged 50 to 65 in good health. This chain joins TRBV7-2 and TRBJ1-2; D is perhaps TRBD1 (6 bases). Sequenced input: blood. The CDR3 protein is CASSPWGANDYGYTF. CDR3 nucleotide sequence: TGTGCCAGCAGCCCTTGGGGGGCTAATGACTATGGCTACACCTTC.